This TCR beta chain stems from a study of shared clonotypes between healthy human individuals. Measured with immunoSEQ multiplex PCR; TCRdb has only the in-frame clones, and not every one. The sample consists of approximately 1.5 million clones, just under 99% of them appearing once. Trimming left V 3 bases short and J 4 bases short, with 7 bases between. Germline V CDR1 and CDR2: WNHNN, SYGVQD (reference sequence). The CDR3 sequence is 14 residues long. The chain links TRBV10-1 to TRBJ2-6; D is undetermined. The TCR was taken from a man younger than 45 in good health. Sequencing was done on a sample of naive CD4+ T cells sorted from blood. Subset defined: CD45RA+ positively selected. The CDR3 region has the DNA TGCGCCAGCAGTGACCCCAGCGGGGCCAACGTCCTGACTTTC. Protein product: CASSDPSGANVLTF.